Sequencing of this T cell receptor (beta chain) was carried out in a study of OX40 agonist ivuxolimab in advanced cancers. Study as a whole: Eligibility rules accepted prior anti-PD-1, anti-PD-L1 or anti-CTLA-4 therapy, and around 40% had some.

The trim removed 1 base at V and 3 bases at J, leaving 5 bases unmatched. Germline CDR1 is KGHSH and CDR2 is LQKENI. There are 19 residues in the CDR3. In regard to this clone: Its target is unknown.

General observations from the study: Low clonal expansion, among the lowest seen, marked partial responders at 0.1-3.0 mg/kg. In general, CD8+ T cells held more expanded clones than CD4+ did, on average.

This table comes from immunoSEQ multiplex PCR, and its TCRdb copy is limited to in-frame clones, with some not included. The sample lists just under 80,000 clones, approximately 91% seen once, with around 0.4% in the top ten. Here the sequenced sample was CD4+ or CD8+ T cells sorted from blood, taken in a trial of the OX40 agonist ivuxolimab. The chain recombines TRBV18 with TRBJ2-2; 16 bases match TRBD2. This TCR came from an adult with an advanced solid tumor such as melanoma, head and neck, liver or kidney cancer. The DNA for the CDR3 is TGTGCCAGCTCACCACTACCGGGACTAGCGGGAGGGCACACCGGGGAGCTGTTTTTT. Amino acid sequence: CASSPLPGLAGGHTGELFF.